This T cell receptor (beta chain) was obtained from a study of T cell responses to AZD1222 COVID-19 vaccine. Method: immunoSEQ multiplex PCR; TCRdb's copy keeps in-frame clones and lacks some. The repertoire includes 150,000 or so clones, 80% to 90% of them detected once, and 5.5% to 6% sits in the top ten. The CDR3 extends over 15 amino acids. Trimming stripped 5 bases from V and 3 bases from J, with 13 bases between. Germline-derived CDR1 and CDR2 are SEHNR and FQNEAQ (reference sequence). The gene calls are TRBV7-9 and TRBJ2-2; maybe TRBD2 (5 bases). Material: peripheral blood, obtained on day 0 of MenACWY control vaccination. The TCR was taken from an adult in good health. The CDR3 region is CASSLPLGDTGELFF. CDR3 bases: TGTGCCAGCAGCCTTCCCCTCGGGGACACCGGGGAGCTGTTTTTT.